The text below deals with one T cell receptor (beta chain). Its cognate antigen is unknown. These data belong to a study of cytomegalovirus exposure and HLA in healthy donors. Study-wide context: Sequencing of some 190 million T cells in an earlier analysis found more than 100 million unique TCR beta sequences.

Overall study results and limits: Equally common other TCR beta chains were less clonally expanded than HLA-associated ones, a later analysis found.

V gave up 6 bases and J gave up 1 base, with 16 bases separating them. CDR1 and CDR2 from the germline V gene are MNHEY and SMNVEV (reference sequence). CDR3 length: 15 amino acids. PCR used 60 Vbeta primers and 13 Jbeta primers. Profiling relied on immunoSEQ multiplex PCR, and the TCRdb table lists in-frame clones only, not all of them. The sample shows around 130,000 clones, about four fifths of them seen only once. The sample consisted of PBMCs. The sequence came from a man younger than 45 in good health and CMV-seronegative. The V and J genes are TRBV27 and TRBJ2-7, with D possibly matching TRBD1 (6 bases). CDR3 nucleotide sequence: TGTGCCAGCAGGCGAGGGGGTCTTGATTCCTACGAGCAGTACTTC. The encoded protein is CASRRGGLDSYEQYF.